This T cell receptor beta chain derives from a study of regulatory T cells in long-lasting Graves disease. The overall study: The antithyroid drugs taken by newly diagnosed Graves' patients had been used for under 3 months.

The authors built TCR beta libraries using iRepertoire HTBI primers and Arm-PCR of CDR3 regions. MiXCR was run by TCRdb on the multiplex PCR reads, yielding one entry per CDR3 protein. The sample holds about 330,000 distinct CDR3 sequences, 15% to 20% seen once. The time point is: newly diagnosed GD, antithyroid drugs for less than 3 months. Extracted PBMC RNA gave rise to the TCR library. CDR1 and CDR2 from the germline V gene are GTSNPN and SVGIG (reference sequence). Deletions cut 2 bases from V and 7 bases from J, with 15 bases between. The CDR3 is 13 amino acids. At least ten counts were recorded for this clonotype. This sample also belongs to another study, concerning T cells in Graves' hyperthyroidism and ophthalmopathy.

Here the sequenced sample was peripheral blood mononuclear cells (PBMCs), taken at new diagnosis, from a patient treated with antithyroid drugs. The receptor comes from a woman aged 18-29 years with Graves disease. The chain carries TRBV30 and TRBJ2-7; D remains ambiguous. CDR3 sequence reads: CAWSSLGTGEQYF. CDR3 in DNA: TGTGCCTGGAGTTCCCTCGGAACTGGGGAGCAGTACTTC. The full variable domain, completed using reference TRBV30 and TRBJ2-7, is SQTIHQWPATLVQPVGSPLSLECTVEGTSNPNLYWYRQAAGRGLQLLFYSVGIGQISSEVPQNLSASRPQDRQFILSSKKLLLSDSGFYLCAWSSLGTGEQYFGPGTRLTVT.